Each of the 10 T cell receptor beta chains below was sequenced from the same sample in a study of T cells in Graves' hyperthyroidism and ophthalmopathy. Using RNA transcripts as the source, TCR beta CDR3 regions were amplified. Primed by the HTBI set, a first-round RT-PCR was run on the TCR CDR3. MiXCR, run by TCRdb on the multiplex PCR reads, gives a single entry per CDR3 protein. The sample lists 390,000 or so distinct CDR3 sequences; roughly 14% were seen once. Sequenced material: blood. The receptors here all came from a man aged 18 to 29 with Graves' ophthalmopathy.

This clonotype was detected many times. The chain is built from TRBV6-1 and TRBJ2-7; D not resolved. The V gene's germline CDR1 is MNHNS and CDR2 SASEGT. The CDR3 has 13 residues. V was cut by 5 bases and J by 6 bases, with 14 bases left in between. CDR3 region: CASSPFFLSEQYF. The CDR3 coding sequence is TGTGCCAGCAGTCCCTTCTTTCTCTCCGAGCAGTACTTC.

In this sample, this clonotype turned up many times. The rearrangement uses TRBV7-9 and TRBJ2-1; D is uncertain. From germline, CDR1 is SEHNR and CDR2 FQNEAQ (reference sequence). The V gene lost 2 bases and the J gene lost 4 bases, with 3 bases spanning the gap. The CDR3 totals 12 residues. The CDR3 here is CASSLQYNEQFF. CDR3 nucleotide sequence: TGTGCCAGCAGCTTACAGTACAATGAGCAGTTCTTC.

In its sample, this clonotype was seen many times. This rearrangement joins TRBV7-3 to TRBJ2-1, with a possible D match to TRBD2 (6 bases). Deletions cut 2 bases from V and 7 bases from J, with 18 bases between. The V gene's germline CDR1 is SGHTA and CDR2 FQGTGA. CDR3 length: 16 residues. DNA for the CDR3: TGTGCCAGCAGCTTAGGCGGGGCAGGGCGCAGGAATGAGCAGTTCTTC. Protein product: CASSLGGAGRRNEQFF.

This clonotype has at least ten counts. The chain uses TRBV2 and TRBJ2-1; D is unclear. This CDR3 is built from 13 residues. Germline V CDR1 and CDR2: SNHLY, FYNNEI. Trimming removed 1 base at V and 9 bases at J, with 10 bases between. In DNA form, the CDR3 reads TGTGCCAGCAGTGAAGGCCCGATTACTGAGCAGTTCTTC. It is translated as CASSEGPITEQFF. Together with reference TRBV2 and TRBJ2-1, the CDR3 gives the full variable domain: EPEVTQTPSHQVTQMGQEVILRCVPISNHLYFYWYRQILGQKVEFLVSFYNNEISEKSEIFDDQFSVERPDGSNFTLKIRSTKLEDSAMYFCASSEGPITEQFFGPGTRLTVL.

The CDR3 region is CASSGLHGAKNIQYF. The DNA for the CDR3 is TGTGCCAGCTCGGGACTACACGGAGCCAAAAACATTCAGTACTTC. This chain uses TRBV11-2 with TRBJ2-4, with 7 bases lining up with TRBD2. This CDR3 has 15 residues. The J segment lost 0 bases and the V segment lost 8 bases, leaving 7 bases of the junction unmatched. The germline V gene has CDR1 SGHAT and CDR2 FQNNGV.

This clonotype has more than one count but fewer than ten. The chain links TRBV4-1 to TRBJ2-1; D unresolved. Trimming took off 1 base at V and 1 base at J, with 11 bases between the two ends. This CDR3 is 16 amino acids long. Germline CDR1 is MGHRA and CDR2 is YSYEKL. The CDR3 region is CASSQARAASYNEQFF. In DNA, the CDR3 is TGCGCCAGCAGCCAAGCCCGAGCTGCATCCTACAATGAGCAGTTCTTC.

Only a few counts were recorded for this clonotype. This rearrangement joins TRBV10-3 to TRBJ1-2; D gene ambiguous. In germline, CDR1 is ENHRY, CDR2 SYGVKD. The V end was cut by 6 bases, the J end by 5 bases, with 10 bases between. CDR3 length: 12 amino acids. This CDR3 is CAIRVPGYGYTF. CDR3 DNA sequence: TGTGCCATCAGGGTGCCGGGGTATGGCTACACCTTC.

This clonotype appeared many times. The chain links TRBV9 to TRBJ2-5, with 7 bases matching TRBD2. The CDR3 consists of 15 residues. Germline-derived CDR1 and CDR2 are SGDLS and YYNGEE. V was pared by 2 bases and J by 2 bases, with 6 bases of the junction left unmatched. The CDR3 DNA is TGTGCCAGCAGCGTGCGGGAGAGCAGGCAAGAGACCCAGTACTTC. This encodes CASSVRESRQETQYF.

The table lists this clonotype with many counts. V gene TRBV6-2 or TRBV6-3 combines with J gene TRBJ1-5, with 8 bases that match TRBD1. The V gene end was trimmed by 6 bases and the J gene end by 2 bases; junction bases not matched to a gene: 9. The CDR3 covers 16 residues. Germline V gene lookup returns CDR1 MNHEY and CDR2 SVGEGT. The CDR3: CASRIQGAEGNQPQHF. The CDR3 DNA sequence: TGTGCCAGCAGGATTCAGGGGGCTGAAGGCAATCAGCCCCAGCATTTT.

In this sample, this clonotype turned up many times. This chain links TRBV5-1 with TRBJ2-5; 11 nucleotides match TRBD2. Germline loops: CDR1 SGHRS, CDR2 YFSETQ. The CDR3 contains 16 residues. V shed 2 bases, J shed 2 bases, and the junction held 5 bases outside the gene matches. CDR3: CASSFDVAGGQETQYF. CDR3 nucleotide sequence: TGCGCCAGCAGCTTTGACGTAGCGGGAGGGCAAGAGACCCAGTACTTC.